This passage covers 23 T cell receptor beta chains from one sample sequenced in a study of CD4+ T cells in melanoma. Only in-frame clones appear in the TCRdb table, and some are missing; sequencing was by immunoSEQ multiplex PCR. The data contain more than 90,000 clones, 92% of them seen just once; the ten biggest clones take up 3.3%. Material for sequencing was peripheral blood. The receptor source for this set is a human donor with melanoma.

The chain is built from TRBV4-1 and TRBJ1-1; D is undetermined. Trimming took 3 bases from V and 0 from J, leaving 14 bases between them. The CDR3 is 16 amino acids. CDR1 and CDR2 (germline): MGHRA, YSYEKL. The CDR3 DNA reads as TGCGCCAGCAGCCAGTACTCAAAAAATGTGAACACTGAAGCTTTCTTT. Amino acids: CASSQYSKNVNTEAFF.

The gene calls are TRBV27 and TRBJ2-6; D gene uncertain. CDR3 length equals 20 residues. Looked up from germline, CDR1 is MNHEY and CDR2 is SMNVEV (reference sequence). V was pared by 1 base and J by 2 bases, with 21 bases between. This chain's CDR3 is CASSLWGRWQEPPGANVLTF. Written as DNA, the CDR3 is TGTGCCAGCAGTTTATGGGGTCGGTGGCAGGAACCACCTGGGGCCAACGTCCTGACTTTC. Combining the CDR3 with reference TRBV27 and TRBJ2-6 gives the whole variable domain EAQVTQNPRYLITVTGKKLTVTCSQNMNHEYMSWYRQDPGLGLRQIYYSMNVEVTDKGDVPEGYKVSRKEKRNFPLILESPSPNQTSLYFCASSLWGRWQEPPGANVLTFGAGSRLTVL.

The chain has TRBV28 and TRBJ2-2; D may correspond to TRBD1 or TRBD2 (5 bases each). CDR3 length: 15 residues. Trimming pared 2 bases from V and 4 bases from J, leaving 11 bases between. Looked up from germline, CDR1 is MDHEN and CDR2 is SYDVKM. The CDR3: CASSLSGDSTGELFF. CDR3 DNA sequence: TGTGCCAGCAGTTTAAGCGGAGACAGCACCGGGGAGCTGTTTTTT.

The chain uses TRBV28 and TRBJ1-5; tentative D call: TRBD1 (6 bases). Germline lookup yields CDR1 MDHEN and CDR2 SYDVKM. The CDR3 consists of 13 residues. The V end was cut by 5 bases, the J end by 5 bases, with 10 bases between. CDR3 loop: CASSDPGDQPQHF. CDR3 DNA: TGTGCCAGCAGTGACCCAGGGGATCAGCCCCAGCATTTT.

The DNA of the CDR3 is TGCGCCAGCAGCCAAGGGCGACTAGCCACCTACGAGCAGTACTTC. This sequence encodes CASSQGRLATYEQYF. This sequence joins TRBV4-3 and TRBJ2-7; TRBD2 matches 7 bases. Looked up from germline, CDR1 is LGHNA and CDR2 is YSLEER. V shed 1 base and J 2 bases; nucleotides not matched to a gene: 5. There are 15 residues in the CDR3.

This chain uses TRBV19 with TRBJ2-1; D gene ambiguous. Germline CDR1 and CDR2: LNHDA and SQIVND (reference sequence). With 4 bases removed from V and 10 bases from J, the gap between germline ends came to 8 bases. The CDR3 runs 11 residues. The CDR3 DNA follows: TGTGCCAGTAGTACCGTCAAGGAGCAGTTCTTC. Its translation is CASSTVKEQFF. Supplemented by reference TRBV19 and TRBJ2-1, the full variable domain reads DGGITQSPKYLFRKEGQNVTLSCEQNLNHDAMYWYRQDPGQGLRLIYYSQIVNDFQKGDIAEGYSVSREKKESFPLTVTSAQKNPTAFYLCASSTVKEQFFGPGTRLTVL.

This clone turned up a few times. The sample carries other DNA sequences with the same CDR3. The V gene is TRBV7-2, the J gene TRBJ1-1; D remains unclear. Trimming removed 2 bases at V and 1 base at J, with 5 bases between. Germline V gene sequence: CDR1 SGHTA, CDR2 FQGNSA. The CDR3 totals 13 residues. The CDR3 here is CASSLTENTEAFF. Written as DNA, the CDR3 is TGTGCCAGCAGCTTAACAGAGAACACTGAAGCTTTCTTT.

The chain uses TRBV5-8 and TRBJ1-1; 7 bases are a match to TRBD1. The germline CDR1 and CDR2 sequences are SGHTS and YDEGEE. Trimming at V came to 3 bases and at J to 9 bases, leaving 8 bases not matched to a gene. The CDR3 sequence is 13 residues long. The CDR3 spells CASSSDRDSKAFF. For the CDR3, the DNA is TGTGCCAGCAGCTCTGACAGGGACTCTAAAGCTTTCTTT.

The V gene is TRBV5-1, the J gene TRBJ2-6; unclear D gene. The V gene lost 0 bases and the J gene lost 3 bases, with 7 bases spanning the gap. The CDR3 runs 15 residues. CDR1 is SGHRS, CDR2 YFSETQ, per germline. CDR3 DNA: TGCGCCAGCAGCTTGGATGGAAATGGGGCCAACGTCCTGACTTTC. Translating it yields CASSLDGNGANVLTF.

The chain employs TRBV7-9 and TRBJ2-1; 8 positions match TRBD2. The V gene end was trimmed by 8 bases and the J gene end by 4 bases; junction bases not matched to a gene: 7. The germline V gene encodes CDR1 SEHNR and CDR2 FQNEAQ (reference sequence). This CDR3 spans 14 amino acids. CDR3 protein: CASSGTRSYNEQFF. CDR3 sequence (DNA): TGTGCCAGCTCCGGGACTAGGTCGTACAATGAGCAGTTCTTC.

This chain links TRBV9 with TRBJ2-2, with a weak D call TRBD2 (7 bases). Germline CDR1 and CDR2: SGDLS and YYNGEE. The CDR3 totals 15 residues. V lost 4 bases, J lost 7 bases, and 17 bases lay in between. In DNA form, the CDR3 reads TGTGCCAGCAGCCTAGAGGGAGGGGGAGGCGGGGAGCTGTTTTTT. Translated: CASSLEGGGGGELFF.

J is TRBJ2-7 and V is TRBV2; D might be TRBD1 (6 bases). The germline V gene has CDR1 SNHLY and CDR2 FYNNEI. This CDR3 has 14 residues. V was pared by 7 bases and J by 8 bases, with 21 bases between. DNA of the CDR3: TGTGCCAGCACTACGCAGGGGCCCCTTTTACAGCAGTACTTC. Its protein is CASTTQGPLLQQYF.

The chain has TRBV2 and TRBJ2-7, with D uncertain. In germline, CDR1 is SNHLY, CDR2 FYNNEI. This CDR3 has 14 residues. V gave up 4 bases and J gave up 0 bases, with 10 bases separating them. As DNA, the CDR3 is TGTGCCAGCAGTGCATTTTCGAACTCCTACGAGCAGTACTTC. It specifies CASSAFSNSYEQYF.

J is TRBJ1-1 and V is TRBV7-2; the match to TRBD1 covers 8 bases. Germline lookup yields CDR1 SGHTA and CDR2 FQGNSA. This CDR3 is 14 amino acids long. The V gene end was trimmed by 8 bases and the J gene end by 0 bases; junction bases not matched to a gene: 5. The CDR3, as DNA: TGTGCCAGCTGGGACAGGCCTATGAACACTGAAGCTTTCTTT. Translating it yields CASWDRPMNTEAFF.

The DNA for the CDR3 is TGTGCCAGCAGCGACTCTGGGGCCAACGTCCTGACTTTC. Protein: CASSDSGANVLTF. The V gene is TRBV6-1, the J gene TRBJ2-6; no clear D gene. There are 13 residues in the CDR3. CDR1 MNHNS and CDR2 SASEGT come from the germline V gene. V lost 6 bases and J 0 bases, leaving 3 bases between the germline ends.

This chain joins TRBV6-1 and TRBJ2-6; possibly TRBD2 for D (5 bases). This CDR3 has 14 residues. The germline V gene encodes CDR1 MNHNS and CDR2 SASEGT. With 7 bases removed from V and 0 bases from J, the gap between germline ends came to 7 bases. The CDR3 coding sequence is TGTGCCAGCAAACGGGACTCTGGGGCCAACGTCCTGACTTTC. Encoded protein: CASKRDSGANVLTF.

The chain recombines TRBV7-3 with TRBJ1-1, with 7 bases identical to TRBD1. CDR1 and CDR2 (germline): SGHTA, FQGTGA. The CDR3 length is 14 residues. Losses at the gene ends were 2 bases for V and 6 bases for J; bases not matched to a gene: 6. The CDR3 DNA reads as TGTGCCAGCAGCTTAGGGACAGCAGGCGCTGAAGCTTTCTTT. Its protein is CASSLGTAGAEAFF.

The chain joins TRBV4-3 to TRBJ2-4; 7 nucleotides align to TRBD2. In germline, CDR1 is LGHNA, CDR2 YSLEER. CDR3 length equals 13 residues. Trimming took 1 base from V and 13 from J; bases not matched to a gene: 7. The chain's CDR3 is CASSQGGRAGQYF. The CDR3 region has the DNA TGCGCCAGCAGCCAAGGGGGTCGAGCGGGGCAGTACTTC.

This chain uses TRBV27 with TRBJ1-1; no definite D call. This CDR3 region has 12 residues. V was clipped by 5 bases and J by 2 bases, with 6 bases between them. The germline gives CDR1 MNHEY, CDR2 SMNVEV (reference sequence). The CDR3 bases are TGTGCCAGCAGTAGGGCTAACACTGAAGCTTTCTTT. It is translated as CASSRANTEAFF.

V usage is TRBV2 and J usage is TRBJ2-5, with TRBD1 identical over 7 bases. Germline CDR1 and CDR2: SNHLY and FYNNEI. V lost 4 bases, J lost 4 bases, and 0 bases stayed unmatched. CDR3 size: 12 residues. CDR3 protein: CASSGQGETQYF. The CDR3 DNA reads as TGTGCCAGCAGTGGACAGGGAGAGACCCAGTACTTC.

V gene TRBV18 combines with J gene TRBJ1-1; D is unclear. This CDR3 has 14 amino acids. CDR1 is KGHSH, CDR2 LQKENI, per germline. V was shortened by 2 bases and J by 4 bases, with 11 bases between the two germline ends. The CDR3 region has the DNA TGTGCCAGCTCACCAGGGGAGAGAGGCACTGAAGCTTTCTTT. It is translated as CASSPGERGTEAFF.

This chain joins TRBV27 and TRBJ1-6; D is perhaps TRBD1 (6 bases). V gave up 5 bases and J gave up 7 bases, with 9 bases separating them. This CDR3 has 13 residues. Germline V gives CDR1 MNHEY, CDR2 SMNVEV (reference sequence). The CDR3 loop reads CASSRQVNSPLHF. The CDR3 DNA reads as TGTGCCAGCAGTCGACAGGTCAATTCACCCCTCCACTTT.

The chain is built from TRBV5-1 and TRBJ2-1, with a tentative D call TRBD2 (7 bases). This CDR3 has 16 amino acids. Per germline, CDR1 SGHRS and CDR2 YFSETQ. V lost 2 bases to trimming and J lost 3 bases, with 15 bases between them. CDR3 in DNA: TGCGCCAGCAGCTTAGGGGGAGCGGGGTACTACAATGAGCAGTTCTTC. Its translation: CASSLGGAGYYNEQFF.